The 20 T cell receptor beta chains below all came from one sample that was sequenced in a study of cytomegalovirus exposure and HLA in healthy donors. The PCR had 60 Vbeta and 13 Jbeta primers. The table came from immunoSEQ multiplex PCR; TCRdb's copy has only in-frame clones and leaves some out. In the table there are over 150,000 clones, over 75% of which are singletons. Sequences were obtained from PBMCs. The source of these receptors is a young woman in good health and CMV-seronegative.

The chain joins TRBV7-9 to TRBJ2-7; 12 nucleotides match TRBD1. The germline V gene encodes CDR1 SEHNR and CDR2 FQNEAQ (reference sequence). The CDR3 is made up of 17 amino acids. This CDR3 reads CSSSLNQQPGQGAQQYF. The CDR3 DNA is TGTTCTAGCAGCTTAAATCAGCAACCGGGACAGGGGGCCCAGCAGTACTTC.

Only one count was recorded for this clone. The gene calls are TRBV4-1 and TRBJ2-7; 11 positions match TRBD2. Germline V gives CDR1 MGHRA, CDR2 YSYEKL. The CDR3 has 15 residues. Losses at the gene ends were 2 bases for V and 5 bases for J; bases not matched to a gene: 5. The CDR3 region has the DNA TGCGCCAGCAGCCAACTAACTAGCGGGAGCCACGAGCAGTACTTC. It specifies CASSQLTSGSHEQYF.

The CDR3 bases are TGTGCCAGCAGCTTCGGTCCAAATCAGCCCCAGCATTTT. It translates to CASSFGPNQPQHF. V is TRBV7-9 and J is TRBJ1-5; D unresolved. The V gene's germline CDR1 is SEHNR and CDR2 FQNEAQ (reference sequence). V lost 3 bases and J 4 bases, leaving 7 bases between the germline ends. CDR3 length equals 13 residues.

In this sample, this clone turned up a few times. Mismatch with germline at one junction end may stem from a read error. This rearrangement joins TRBV7-9 to TRBJ2-1; maybe TRBD2 (5 bases). There are 16 residues in the CDR3. The germline CDR1 and CDR2 sequences are SEHNR and FQNEAQ (reference sequence). The CDR3 bases are TGTTCCAGCAGCTCGAGGGTCCCCGGTATCTACAATGAGCAGTTCTTC. Protein sequence: CSSSSRVPGIYNEQFF.

This chain connects TRBV7-6 to TRBJ2-2; 11 bases are a match to TRBD1. From germline, CDR1 is SGHVS and CDR2 FNYEAQ. V shed 6 bases, J shed 7 bases, and the junction held 7 bases outside the gene matches. This CDR3 is built from 15 residues. The CDR3 sequence: CASRRTGGANGELFF. CDR3 nucleotides: TGTGCCAGCAGAAGGACAGGGGGCGCGAACGGGGAGCTGTTTTTT.

The chain couples TRBV5-6 to TRBJ2-7; 9 nucleotides align to TRBD1. This CDR3 is 14 amino acids long. Germline V gene sequence: CDR1 SGHDT, CDR2 YYEEEE. V lost 1 base to trimming and J lost 5 bases; unmatched junction nucleotides: 4. The CDR3 bases are TGTGCCAGCAGCTTGACAGGGGGCGTCGACGAGCAGTACTTC. It codes for CASSLTGGVDEQYF.

This chain links TRBV7-9 with TRBJ2-1; D may be TRBD1 (6 bases). The length of the CDR3 is 15 residues. Trimming pared 5 bases from V and 3 bases from J, leaving 14 bases between. Germline loops: CDR1 SEHNR, CDR2 FQNEAQ (reference sequence). Here the CDR3 DNA reads TGTGCCAGCAGCCCAAGTGACAGGTACTACAATGAGCAGTTCTTC. Protein sequence: CASSPSDRYYNEQFF.

The chain employs TRBV7-8 and TRBJ2-7, with a possible D match to TRBD2 (6 bases). V gave up 1 base and J gave up 3 bases, with 13 bases separating them. This CDR3 is 15 amino acids long. CDR1 and CDR2 from the germline V gene are SGHVS and FQNEAQ. The CDR3 DNA reads as TGTGCCAGCAGCTTAGGCGGGGCCCTATACTACGAGCAGTACTTC. It codes for CASSLGGALYYEQYF.

This rearrangement joins TRBV7-8 to TRBJ2-1; D perhaps matches TRBD2 (6 bases). In germline, CDR1 is SGHVS, CDR2 FQNEAQ. CDR3 length equals 13 residues. The ends were cut back, 5 bases at V and 5 bases at J, with 10 bases in the middle. The CDR3 DNA sequence: TGTGCCAGCAGCCAATGGAGGGACAATGAGCAGTTCTTC. Its translation: CASSQWRDNEQFF.

V and J are TRBV6-5 and TRBJ2-1, with TRBD1 identical over 10 bases. This CDR3 is 15 amino acids long. V lost 5 bases to trimming and J lost 5 bases; unmatched junction nucleotides: 6. CDR1 MNHEY and CDR2 SVGAGI come from the germline V gene. The CDR3 sequence is CASSRRDRGDNEQFF. The CDR3 DNA follows: TGTGCCAGCAGTCGCCGGGACAGGGGCGACAATGAGCAGTTCTTC.

This chain links TRBV27 with TRBJ2-7; 7 positions agree with TRBD1. With V trimmed by 2 bases and J by 9 bases, 7 bases remained unmatched. CDR1 MNHEY and CDR2 SMNVEV come from the germline V gene (reference sequence). The CDR3 extends over 13 amino acids. This CDR3 reads CASSLHDRAGQYF. CDR3 sequence (DNA): TGTGCCAGCAGTTTACACGACAGGGCCGGGCAGTACTTC.

The V call is TRBV2, the J call TRBJ2-1; tentatively, D is TRBD2 (6 bases). The CDR3 has 14 amino acids. CDR1 is SNHLY, CDR2 FYNNEI, per germline. The V end lost 6 bases, the J end lost 0 bases, and 9 bases lay between the germline ends. The CDR3 DNA is TGTGCCAGCAGCGGGAGAGTCTCCTACAATGAGCAGTTCTTC. It translates to CASSGRVSYNEQFF.

V gene TRBV27 combines with J gene TRBJ2-7; 10 bases align to TRBD2. The CDR3 is 20 residues long. Germline lookup yields CDR1 MNHEY and CDR2 SMNVEV (reference sequence). V lost 6 bases to trimming and J lost 3 bases; unmatched junction nucleotides: 23. In DNA form, the CDR3 reads TGTGCCAGCAGCCGATTTGGGGCTAGCGGGGGCCCAGGGGGACACTACGAGCAGTACTTC. Translation gives CASSRFGASGGPGGHYEQYF.

The chain employs TRBV6-5 and TRBJ2-1; 10 bases map to TRBD1. The germline V gene has CDR1 MNHEY and CDR2 SVGAGI. This CDR3 comprises 15 residues. Unmatched junction bases numbered 7, after V lost 6 bases and J lost 5 bases. In nucleotides, the CDR3 is TGTGCCAGCAGGTGGACAGGGGGGAATAACAATGAGCAGTTCTTC. It is translated as CASRWTGGNNNEQFF.

In this sample, this clone turned up once. The chain is built from TRBV4-1 and TRBJ2-3; the D is unclear. Per the germline V gene, CDR1 is MGHRA and CDR2 is YSYEKL. The CDR3 length is 13 residues. Trimming removed 0 bases at V and 5 bases at J, with 6 bases between. CDR3 in DNA: TGCGCCAGCAGCCAAGATAAGCGAGATACGCAGTATTTT. Translating it yields CASSQDKRDTQYF.

The V gene is TRBV19, the J gene TRBJ1-2; no firm D call. The length of the CDR3 is 13 residues. The V end lost 0 bases, the J end lost 4 bases, and 6 bases lay between the germline ends. Germline CDR1 reads LNHDA; CDR2 reads SQIVND (reference sequence). Here the CDR3 reads CASSIDRIYGYTF. Written as DNA, the CDR3 is TGTGCCAGTAGTATAGATCGTATCTATGGCTACACCTTC.

This chain links TRBV4-2 with TRBJ2-5, with TRBD2 identical over 10 bases. The CDR3 has 18 residues. CDR1 is LGHNA and CDR2 is YNFKEQ in the germline V gene. V shed 4 bases and J 0 bases; nucleotides not matched to a gene: 11. As DNA, the CDR3 is TGTGCCAGCAGCCGAAAAGCCCGGACTAGCGGCGACCAAGAGACCCAGTACTTC. Protein sequence: CASSRKARTSGDQETQYF.

The chain has TRBV19 and TRBJ1-1, with TRBD1 matching 10 bases. Per the germline V gene, CDR1 is LNHDA and CDR2 is SQIVND (reference sequence). CDR3 length: 18 amino acids. The J segment lost 4 bases and the V segment lost 6 bases, leaving 17 bases of the junction unmatched. CDR3 in DNA: TGTGCCAGTAGCCATCCCGGGACAGGGGTACCGGGGGGCACTGAAGCTTTCTTT. Translation gives CASSHPGTGVPGGTEAFF.

CDR3 in amino acids: CASSFSTSGRETQYF. For the CDR3, the DNA is TGTGCCAGCAGCTTTTCGACTAGCGGGAGGGAGACCCAGTACTTC. This chain connects TRBV5-4 to TRBJ2-5, with TRBD2 matching over 13 bases. V dropped 2 bases and J dropped 5; count of bases not matched to a gene: 3. The CDR3 is made up of 15 amino acids. Germline V gene sequence: CDR1 SGHNT, CDR2 YYREEE (reference sequence). The whole variable domain, remainder taken from reference TRBV5-4 and TRBJ2-5, is ETGVTQSPTHLIKTRGQQVTLRCSSQSGHNTVSWYQQALGQGPQFIFQYYREEENGRGNFPPRFSGLQFPNYSSELNVNALELDDSALYLCASSFSTSGRETQYFGPGTRLLVL.

Comment on this clone: At one end, the junction sequence differs from germline, possibly due to a read error. The chain carries TRBV7-9 and TRBJ1-2; D unresolved. The CDR3 covers 14 residues. Germline V gene lookup returns CDR1 SEHNR and CDR2 FQNEAQ (reference sequence). CDR3 in DNA: TGTTCCAGCAGCTCGATCCCGGGTTTCTATGGCTACACCTTC. Encoded protein: CSSSSIPGFYGYTF.